This T cell receptor beta chain was obtained from a study of T cell repertoires in cytomegalovirus infection. This clonotype has more than one count but fewer than ten. V was trimmed by 0 bases and J by 1 base, leaving 15 bases between them. Germline V gene lookup returns CDR1 LGHNA and CDR2 YSLEER. The CDR3 consists of 18 residues. A single record per CDR3 protein comes from TCRdb applying MiXCR to the reads. The table shows 300,000 to 400,000 distinct CDR3 sequences, with over 15% occurring only once. The material sequenced was PBMCs. This clonotype was sampled from a human donor in good health (CMV status not recorded). Some clones in this sample may be carry-over from other donors' samples. The chain couples TRBV4-3 to TRBJ2-2, with D unclear. CDR3 DNA: TGCGCCAGCAGCCAAGATACAGCCCCGGCGATGAACACCGGGGAGCTGTTTTTT. Amino acids: CASSQDTAPAMNTGELFF.